One sample yielded the 21 T cell receptor beta chains listed below, sequenced in a study of blood T cell repertoires in COVID-19. Here immunoSEQ multiplex PCR was the method, and the copy in TCRdb shows in-frame clones only, minus some. The table includes some 290,000 clones, about nine tenths detected once. The sample was PBMCs or T cells enriched from blood (not recorded which). Receptor source: a woman in her thirties or forties with acute COVID-19.

J is TRBJ2-3 and V is TRBV5-4, with 16 bases identical to TRBD2. J gave up 5 bases and V 4 bases, and 7 bases lay outside the gene matches. Germline CDR1 is SGHNT and CDR2 is YYREEE (reference sequence). This CDR3 region has 17 residues. CDR3 region: CASSVGTSGGALDTQYF. CDR3 coding DNA: TGTGCCAGCAGCGTGGGGACTAGCGGGGGGGCTTTAGATACGCAGTATTTT.

The chain has TRBV5-1 and TRBJ1-2; the match to TRBD1 covers 7 bases. CDR1 is SGHRS and CDR2 is YFSETQ in the germline V gene. The CDR3 length is 16 residues. J was trimmed by 0 bases and V by 4 bases; bases with no gene match: 9. CDR3 amino acids: CASSLSSGTANYGYTF. CDR3 nucleotides: TGCGCCAGCAGCCTATCCTCCGGGACAGCTAACTATGGCTACACCTTC.

This clone has just one count. J is TRBJ2-7 and V is TRBV19, with 8 bases aligning to TRBD2. The junction had 2 bases not matched to a gene; V was cut back by 4 bases and J by 3 bases. The CDR3 contains 13 residues. Germline V gene lookup returns CDR1 LNHDA and CDR2 SQIVND (reference sequence). The CDR3 spells CASSRAGVYEQYF. Here the CDR3 DNA reads TGTGCCAGTAGTAGAGCGGGAGTCTACGAGCAGTACTTC. The full variable domain, its missing parts supplied by reference TRBV19 and TRBJ2-7, is DGGITQSPKYLFRKEGQNVTLSCEQNLNHDAMYWYRQDPGQGLRLIYYSQIVNDFQKGDIAEGYSVSREKKESFPLTVTSAQKNPTAFYLCASSRAGVYEQYFGPGTRLTVT.

The chain carries TRBV21-1 and TRBJ1-2; the D call TRBD1 from the table was never checked on the DNA. TRBV21-1 is a listed pseudogene. This CDR3 spans 16 amino acids. The CDR3 spells CASRKKGQGKGYGYTF. The CDR3 coding sequence is TGTGCCAGCAGAAAAAAGGGACAGGGGAAAGGGTATGGCTACACCTTC.

The V call is TRBV4-1, the J call TRBJ1-3; TRBD1 is a possible D gene (6 bases). The germline V gene has CDR1 MGHRA and CDR2 YSYEKL. Trimming took 2 bases from V and 4 from J, leaving 9 bases between them. This CDR3 region has 14 residues. CDR3 sequence: CASSQTGPGNTIYF. The CDR3 nucleotides read TGCGCCAGCAGCCAAACAGGGCCCGGAAACACCATATATTTT.

This clone appeared a single time. This chain connects TRBV7-2 to TRBJ1-6; 7 bases line up with TRBD1. Germline CDR1 SGHTA, CDR2 FQGNSA. The CDR3 length is 16 residues. J was trimmed by 4 bases and V by 5 bases; bases with no gene match: 8. This CDR3 is CASSERTGLYNSPLHF. The CDR3 DNA follows: TGTGCCAGCAGCGAGAGGACAGGCTTATATAATTCACCCCTCCACTTT.

The chain links TRBV2 to TRBJ2-2; no definite D call. Trimming pared 6 bases from V and 2 bases from J, leaving 7 bases between. Germline CDR1 reads SNHLY; CDR2 reads FYNNEI. The CDR3 loop spans 13 amino acids. The CDR3 nucleotides read TGTGCCAGCAGGACACCAAACACCGGGGAGCTGTTTTTT. It encodes CASRTPNTGELFF. Variable domain in full (rest from reference TRBV2 and TRBJ2-2): EPEVTQTPSHQVTQMGQEVILRCVPISNHLYFYWYRQILGQKVEFLVSFYNNEISEKSEIFDDQFSVERPDGSNFTLKIRSTKLEDSAMYFCASRTPNTGELFFGEGSRLTVL.

The chain couples TRBV11-2 to TRBJ1-2, with D possibly matching TRBD1 (6 bases). Trimming shortened V by 4 bases and J by 5 bases, and 20 bases separated the two germline ends. Germline values: CDR1 SGHAT, CDR2 FQNNGV. The length of the CDR3 is 16 residues. In DNA, the CDR3 is TGTGCCAGCAGCTGGCGGCCGGGAGGGGGATTTTATGGCTACACCTTC. This encodes CASSWRPGGGFYGYTF. The variable domain in full, with the rest retrieved from reference TRBV11-2 and TRBJ1-2, is EAGVAQSPRYKIIEKRQSVAFWCNPISGHATLYWYQQILGQGPKLLIQFQNNGVVDDSQLPKDRFSAERLKGVDSTLKIQPAKLEDSAVYLCASSWRPGGGFYGYTFGSGTRLTVV.

The chain is built from TRBV19 and TRBJ1-1; D gene ambiguous. Germline CDR1 and CDR2: LNHDA and SQIVND (reference sequence). The CDR3 contains 13 residues. Trimming removed 2 bases from V and 2 bases from J, with 6 bases in between. The CDR3 nucleotides read TGTGCCAGTAGTATATTCTTCAACACTGAAGCTTTCTTT. Translating gives CASSIFFNTEAFF.

The gene calls are TRBV28 and TRBJ1-3; D might be TRBD1 (6 bases). Germline-derived CDR1 and CDR2 are MDHEN and SYDVKM. The CDR3 is 13 amino acids. V lost 6 bases, J lost 3 bases, and 9 bases lay in between. The CDR3 bases are TGTGCCAGCAGCCGGACAGTTGGAAACACCATATATTTT. Encoded protein: CASSRTVGNTIYF.

The chain has TRBV11-2 and TRBJ2-7, with 8 bases matching TRBD2. The CDR3 has 15 residues. The germline gives CDR1 SGHAT, CDR2 FQNNGV. The V gene end was trimmed by 7 bases and the J gene end by 7 bases; junction bases not matched to a gene: 15. The CDR3: CASTTGGGSRGEQYF. The CDR3 bases are TGTGCCAGCACCACGGGAGGGGGAAGCAGGGGAGAGCAGTACTTC.

The V gene is TRBV11-3, the J gene TRBJ1-5; TRBD1 is a possible D gene (6 bases). CDR1 and CDR2 from the germline V gene are SGHNT and YENEEA. The V and J ends lost 0 bases and 2 bases respectively, with 11 bases between them. The CDR3 spans 16 residues. CDR3 protein: CASSLEGARGNQPQHF. CDR3 DNA sequence: TGTGCCAGCAGCTTAGAGGGGGCTCGGGGCAATCAGCCCCAGCATTTT.

This rearrangement joins TRBV7-3 to TRBJ2-7; possible D gene TRBD2, 5 bases. This CDR3 comprises 15 residues. Trimming stripped 2 bases from V and 2 bases from J, with 13 bases between. In germline, CDR1 is SGHTA, CDR2 FQGTGA. The CDR3 DNA is TGTGCCAGCAGCTTAGGAGGTCAGACAACCTACGAGCAGTACTTC. This gives the protein CASSLGGQTTYEQYF.

The chain employs TRBV10-1 and TRBJ1-4, with 7 bases identical to TRBD1. Germline V CDR1 and CDR2: WNHNN, SYGVQD (reference sequence). This CDR3 has 16 amino acids. V shed 2 bases, J shed 10 bases, and the junction held 13 bases outside the gene matches. CDR3 residues: CASSEPGEGAVGKLFF. CDR3 sequence (DNA): TGCGCCAGCAGTGAGCCCGGAGAGGGGGCGGTGGGAAAACTGTTTTTT.

The chain employs TRBV7-9 and TRBJ1-4; 8 bases fit TRBD1. The CDR3 runs 15 residues. After removal of 4 bases from V and 8 bases from J, the junction contained 9 bases not matched to a gene. Per germline, CDR1 SEHNR and CDR2 FQNEAQ (reference sequence). CDR3 residues: CASSSGQGITEKLFF. CDR3 DNA sequence: TGTGCCAGCAGCTCAGGACAGGGTATTACCGAAAAACTGTTTTTT.

J is TRBJ1-4 and V is TRBV7-9; the D is unclear. The V gene's germline CDR1 is SEHNR and CDR2 FQNEAQ (reference sequence). Trimming pared 3 bases from V and 8 bases from J, leaving 16 bases between. The CDR3 spans 15 residues. The CDR3 here is CASSFNSSPGEKLFF. The CDR3 bases are TGTGCCAGCAGCTTTAATTCCTCACCGGGAGAAAAACTGTTTTTT.

This chain uses TRBV7-2 with TRBJ1-3, with 9 positions matching TRBD1. J lost 4 bases, V lost 1 base, and 2 bases had no gene match. Germline CDR1 SGHTA, CDR2 FQGNSA. The CDR3 length is 15 residues. DNA for the CDR3: TGTGCCAGCAGCTTAGACAGGGGGCCCGGAAACACCATATATTTT. The encoded protein is CASSLDRGPGNTIYF.

The chain links TRBV5-5 to TRBJ2-5; 8 nucleotides align to TRBD1. The length of the CDR3 is 15 residues. Germline V lookup: CDR1 SGHKS, CDR2 YYEKEE (reference sequence). Unmatched junction bases numbered 7, after V lost 4 bases and J lost 2 bases. The CDR3 DNA follows: TGTGCCAGCAGCCCGGGACAGGTGGATCAAGAGACCCAGTACTTC. Translated, it gives CASSPGQVDQETQYF.

This chain uses TRBV7-8 with TRBJ2-5; possibly TRBD2 for D (6 bases). Germline CDR1 is SGHVS and CDR2 is FQNEAQ. V dropped 5 bases and J dropped 5 bases, with 21 bases sitting between them. The CDR3 consists of 16 residues. The CDR3 nucleotides are TGTGCCAGCAGCCCCCGAGAAGCGGAGGGCCGCGAGACCCAGTACTTC. This encodes CASSPREAEGRETQYF.

The chain uses TRBV28 and TRBJ2-1, with 11 bases fitting TRBD2. Germline V gene data show CDR1 as MDHEN and CDR2 as SYDVKM. With 7 bases clipped from V and 0 bases from J, the junction kept 2 bases outside the gene matches. The CDR3 loop spans 15 amino acids. The CDR3 loop reads CASISGRASYNEQFF. CDR3 coding DNA: TGTGCCAGCATTAGCGGGAGGGCCTCCTACAATGAGCAGTTCTTC. Filled out from reference TRBV28 and TRBJ2-1, the complete variable domain reads DVKVTQSSRYLVKRTGEKVFLECVQDMDHENMFWYRQDPGLGLRLIYFSYDVKMKEKGDIPEGYSVSREKKERFSLILESASTNQTSMYLCASISGRASYNEQFFGPGTRLTVL.

The chain couples TRBV7-6 to TRBJ2-7; D is uncertain. CDR1 is SGHVS and CDR2 is FNYEAQ in the germline V gene. V lost 6 bases and J lost 3, with 24 bases in between. The CDR3 is 17 amino acids. The CDR3: CASRPPLPEWANYEQYF. DNA of the CDR3: TGTGCCAGCAGACCTCCCCTACCCGAATGGGCCAACTACGAGCAGTACTTC.